This passage covers 26 T cell receptor beta chains from one sample sequenced in a study of tumor and adjacent non-tumor tissue in lung cancer. The template was RNA from unsorted bulk tissue. A modified ARM-PCR protocol with three rounds of nested PCR amplified TCRbeta. TCRdb reprocessed the multiplex PCR reads via MiXCR and lists one record per CDR3 protein. This sample has under 100,000 distinct CDR3 sequences; roughly two thirds occur once, and the top ten carry more than 14%. Sequencing input: lung tumor tissue. The origin of the receptors is a man in his 70s with non-small cell lung cancer.

As for this clonotype: This may arise from a read error, as a much more abundant clone is one base away. The CDR3 coding sequence is TGTGCCAGCAGTTTACTATCCAGAGCGGGAGGGCGCTACAATGAGCAGTTCTTC. Protein product: CASSLLSRAGGRYNEQFF. The gene calls are TRBV12-3 or TRBV12-4 and TRBJ2-1, with 10 bases that match TRBD2. With 2 bases clipped from V and 3 bases from J, the junction kept 10 bases outside the gene matches. The CDR3 is 18 residues long.

In its sample, this clonotype was seen once. Sequence at one end of the junction differs from germline and may be a read error. The V and J genes are TRBV20-1 and TRBJ2-7; possibly TRBD1 for D (6 bases). Germline V gene lookup returns CDR1 DFQATT and CDR2 SNEGSKA (reference sequence). The CDR3 runs 17 residues. The CDR3 sequence is CGARPPRDPGATYEQYF. The CDR3 region has the DNA TGCGGTGCTAGACCCCCCCGAGATCCAGGGGCCACCTACGAGCAGTACTTC.

To note about this clonotype: A much larger clone sits a single nucleotide away, making a read error possible. The J gene is TRBJ2-3, the V gene TRBV28; no firm D call. The CDR3 spans 12 residues. The germline V gene encodes CDR1 MDHEN and CDR2 SYDVKM. This chain's CDR3 is CVSSQRTDTQYF. The DNA of the CDR3 is TGTGTCAGCAGCCAGAGAACAGATACGCAGTATTTT.

This clonotype was picked up many times. The CDR3 region is CASSQSSAYEQYF. The CDR3 coding sequence is TGCGCCAGCAGCCAATCCAGCGCCTACGAGCAGTACTTC. The V and J genes are TRBV4-1 and TRBJ2-7; no firm D call. CDR1 and CDR2 (germline): MGHRA, YSYEKL. This CDR3 has 13 residues. V lost 2 bases to trimming and J lost 2 bases, with 7 bases between them.

This clonotype has just a few counts. This sequence may be a read error, since a much larger clone differs from it by one base. The chain joins TRBV5-4 to TRBJ1-5; 10 nucleotides line up with TRBD1. The CDR3 is 14 residues long. The V gene's germline CDR1 is SGHNT and CDR2 YYREEE (reference sequence). CDR3 loop: CASCLGQGNQPQHF. The CDR3 bases are TGTGCCAGCTGCTTGGGACAGGGGAATCAGCCCCAGCATTTT.

Of note for this clonotype: Given a much more abundant clone one base away, this may be a read error. CDR3 DNA: TGTGCCATCAGTGAGTCGGTAGTAGCGGCAGATACGCAGTATTTT. Its translation is CAISESVVAADTQYF. The chain combines TRBV10-3 with TRBJ2-3, with D possibly TRBD2 on 6 matching bases. Between the trimmed V and J ends, which lost 0 bases and 4 bases, there was a span of 11 bases. Germline V gene lookup returns CDR1 ENHRY and CDR2 SYGVKD. This CDR3 region has 15 residues.

This clonotype has only a few counts. A read error is possible here, since a much larger clone lies one base away. V and J are TRBV5-4 and TRBJ1-2, with TRBD1 as a possible D gene (5 bases). The CDR3 is made up of 17 amino acids. CDR1 and CDR2 (germline): SGHNT, YYREEE (reference sequence). V lost 3 bases, J lost 5 bases, and 23 bases lay in between. The CDR3 DNA follows: TGTGCCAGCAGCTCGACCGCTCCCGAAGGGGAGTATTATGGCTACACCTTC. This gives the protein CASSSTAPEGEYYGYTF.

CDR3 bases: TGTGCCAGCAGTTTGGGGGTGCGTTGGACTGAAGCTTTCTTT. It codes for CASSLGVRWTEAFF. The chain combines TRBV28 with TRBJ1-1; tentatively, D is TRBD1 (5 bases). Germline loops: CDR1 MDHEN, CDR2 SYDVKM. V lost 3 bases and J 5 bases, leaving 13 bases between the germline ends. This CDR3 has 14 amino acids.

The CDR3 protein is CASSMSGSRGNTIYF. The CDR3 DNA follows: TGTGCCAGCAGCATGTCCGGATCGAGAGGAAACACCATATATTTT. The J gene is TRBJ1-3, the V gene TRBV7-9; the D is unclear. The V and J ends lost 5 bases and 4 bases respectively, with 15 bases between them. The CDR3 totals 15 residues. CDR1 SEHNR and CDR2 FQNEAQ come from the germline V gene (reference sequence).

The V gene is TRBV18, the J gene TRBJ2-6; 10 nucleotides agree with TRBD1. CDR3 length: 18 amino acids. Germline V lookup: CDR1 KGHSH, CDR2 LQKENI. V lost 2 bases, J lost 0 bases, and 4 bases stayed unmatched. CDR3 in DNA: TGTGCCAGCTCACCATCGACAGGGGGCCGCTCTGGGGCCAACGTCCTGACTTTC. It specifies CASSPSTGGRSGANVLTF.

As for this clonotype: It may be a read error: a sequence one base away is much more abundant. The CDR3 end shows no conserved phenylalanine or tryptophan, and so a read error is likely. CDR3 protein: CSARVRTGEETQYL. The CDR3 DNA follows: TGCAGTGCTAGAGTGCGGACAGGGGAAGAGACCCAGTACTTA. The chain employs TRBV20-1 and TRBJ2-5; 9 nucleotides match TRBD1. V lost 1 base and J lost 3; bases outside the gene matches: 3. There are 14 residues in the CDR3. Looked up from germline, CDR1 is DFQATT and CDR2 is SNEGSKA (reference sequence).

V and J are TRBV14 and TRBJ2-1; 7 nucleotides match TRBD2. CDR1 is SGHDN, CDR2 FVKESK, per germline. V dropped 7 bases and J dropped 0; count of bases not matched to a gene: 9. The CDR3 is made up of 16 amino acids. CDR3 protein: CASTSQRGSSYNEQFF. DNA for the CDR3: TGTGCCAGCACCAGCCAGCGGGGAAGCTCCTACAATGAGCAGTTCTTC.

This clonotype was seen a handful of times. The chain links TRBV11-2 to TRBJ2-5, with TRBD1 identical over 7 bases. The germline gives CDR1 SGHAT, CDR2 FQNNGV. CDR3 length: 15 residues. The DNA of the CDR3 is TGTGTCGGCAGCTTAAACAGGGGACCGGGAGAGACCCAGTACTTC. It yields the protein CVGSLNRGPGETQYF.

This chain uses TRBV5-8 with TRBJ2-5; 8 bases line up with TRBD2. Germline lookup yields CDR1 SGHTS and CDR2 YDEGEE. The J segment lost 2 bases and the V segment lost 5 bases, leaving 14 bases of the junction unmatched. This CDR3 contains 17 residues. The chain's CDR3 is CASRARGGTLGQETQYF. The CDR3, as DNA: TGTGCCAGCAGGGCCCGCGGGGGGACCTTAGGACAAGAGACCCAGTACTTC.

The chain carries TRBV28 and TRBJ1-6; a weak D match, TRBD1 (5 bases). The CDR3 contains 17 residues. Trimming removed 6 bases from V and 8 bases from J, with 23 bases in between. Germline assignment: CDR1 MDHEN and CDR2 SYDVKM. The CDR3 protein is CASRCMEGGQGDSPLHF. CDR3 nucleotide sequence: TGTGCCAGCAGATGTATGGAGGGTGGACAAGGGGATTCACCCCTCCACTTT.

This clonotype was seen only a few times. A read error may explain this, as a much larger clone is one base away. As the CDR3 is not closed by the conserved phenylalanine or tryptophan, this likely results from a read error. The rearrangement uses TRBV10-2 and TRBJ2-1, with TRBD1 matching 7 bases. The CDR3 is made up of 13 amino acids. CDR1 WSHSY and CDR2 SAAADI come from the germline V gene. V lost 8 bases to trimming and J lost 7 bases; unmatched junction nucleotides: 8. This CDR3 reads CASFQGVGNEQFS. CDR3 nucleotide sequence: TGCGCCAGCTTTCAGGGGGTTGGGAATGAGCAGTTCTCC.

The chain employs TRBV11-2 and TRBJ2-4, with 9 bases fitting TRBD1. The CDR3 has 15 residues. Germline V gene lookup returns CDR1 SGHAT and CDR2 FQNNGV. In DNA, the CDR3 is TGTGTTAGCAACTCCCCTGACAGGGGGAGAAACATTCAGTACTTC. It codes for CVSNSPDRGRNIQYF.

Of note for this clonotype: No conserved phenylalanine or tryptophan is present at the end of the CDR3, so a read error is the likely explanation. The limits of the CDR3 on the DNA are not certain, so only TCRdb's listed CDR3 is given. The chain uses TRBV5-4 and TRBJ2-7; the table's TRBD1 call for D was not verified on the DNA. The CDR3 numbers 16 amino acids, ends counted. Looked up from germline, CDR1 is SGHNT and CDR2 is YYREEE (reference sequence). The CDR3 spells CVSSFGGQRGGYEHYL.

About this clonotype itself: This may arise from a read error, as a much more abundant clone is one base away. V is TRBV29-1 and J is TRBJ1-1; 7 bases fit TRBD1. This CDR3 spans 12 amino acids. Per the germline V gene, CDR1 is SQVTM and CDR2 is ANQGSEA. With V trimmed by 6 bases and J by 7 bases, 8 bases remained unmatched. The CDR3 protein is CSVVRQGVEAFF. Here the CDR3 DNA reads TGCAGCGTGGTCCGACAGGGAGTTGAAGCTTTCTTT. Together with reference TRBV29-1 and TRBJ1-1, the CDR3 gives the full variable domain: SAVISQKPSRDICQRGTSLTIQCQVDSQVTMMFWYRQQPGQSLTLIATANQGSEATYESGFVIDKFPISRPNLTFSTLTVSNMSPEDSSIYLCSVVRQGVEAFFGQGTRLTVV.

This clonotype was observed once. A read error may be the cause here, since a much bigger clone is one base away. V usage is TRBV28 and J usage is TRBJ2-3, with 8 bases that match TRBD2. This CDR3 spans 17 amino acids. Germline assignment: CDR1 MDHEN and CDR2 SYDVKM. For the CDR3, the DNA is TGTACCAGCAGTCCCCCTCGTCGAGCGGGAGTGACAGATACGCAGTATTTT. Translation: CTSSPPRRAGVTDTQYF.

Regarding this clonotype: The junction does not match germline at one end; this may be a read error. The chain recombines TRBV12-3 or TRBV12-4 with TRBJ2-3, with D tentatively TRBD2 (5 bases). The CDR3 is made up of 12 amino acids. CDR3 DNA sequence: TGTGCCGGCAGTTGGGGAGCAGATATGCAGTATTTC. This encodes CAGSWGADMQYF.

The sample holds many counts of this clonotype. This rearrangement joins TRBV6-1 to TRBJ2-1; D might be TRBD2 (5 bases). CDR1 and CDR2 from the germline V gene are MNHNS and SASEGT. The CDR3 covers 16 residues. V lost 6 bases and J 3 bases, leaving 18 bases between the germline ends. The CDR3 coding sequence is TGTGCCAGCAGCGCGTCCTCCGGGATTGGCTACAATGAGCAGTTCTTC. Residues: CASSASSGIGYNEQFF.

A word on this clonotype: Since a much larger clone is just one base distant, this may be a read error. The chain carries TRBV10-3 and TRBJ1-4; TRBD1 aligns across 9 bases. V lost 8 bases to trimming and J lost 7 bases; unmatched junction nucleotides: 8. CDR3 size: 14 residues. From germline, CDR1 is ENHRY and CDR2 SYGVKD. The CDR3 region is CAIGTTGGSEKLFF. The CDR3 nucleotides read TGTGCCATCGGCACGACAGGGGGGAGTGAAAAACTGTTTTTT.

This clonotype was counted ten times or more. The chain recombines TRBV6-6 with TRBJ2-1, with D possibly matching TRBD1 (5 bases). The ends were cut back, 2 bases at V and 0 bases at J, with 11 bases in the middle. CDR3 length: 16 amino acids. Germline V CDR1 and CDR2: MNHNY, SVGAGI (reference sequence). The CDR3: CASSYRKDISYNEQFF. The CDR3 bases are TGTGCCAGCAGTTACCGTAAGGACATCTCCTACAATGAGCAGTTCTTC.

Regarding this clonotype: One end of the junction varies from germline; a read error may be responsible. This chain connects TRBV5-5 to TRBJ1-2; D might be TRBD1 (5 bases). From germline, CDR1 is SGHKS and CDR2 YYEKEE (reference sequence). The CDR3 has 13 amino acids. CDR3 region: CTSSRGWTWGYTF. CDR3 DNA: TGTACCAGCAGCCGGGGGTGGACATGGGGCTACACTTTC.

This clonotype came up a few times. The chain carries TRBV20-1 and TRBJ2-1; TRBD2 matches at 11 bases. Germline CDR1 reads DFQATT; CDR2 reads SNEGSKA (reference sequence). The ends lost 3 bases at V and 0 bases at J; junction bases unmatched: 7. This CDR3 contains 17 residues. Here the CDR3 DNA reads TGCAGTGCTAGTGACAGACTAGCGGGGAGCTCCTACAATGAGCAGTTCTTC. It yields the protein CSASDRLAGSSYNEQFF.